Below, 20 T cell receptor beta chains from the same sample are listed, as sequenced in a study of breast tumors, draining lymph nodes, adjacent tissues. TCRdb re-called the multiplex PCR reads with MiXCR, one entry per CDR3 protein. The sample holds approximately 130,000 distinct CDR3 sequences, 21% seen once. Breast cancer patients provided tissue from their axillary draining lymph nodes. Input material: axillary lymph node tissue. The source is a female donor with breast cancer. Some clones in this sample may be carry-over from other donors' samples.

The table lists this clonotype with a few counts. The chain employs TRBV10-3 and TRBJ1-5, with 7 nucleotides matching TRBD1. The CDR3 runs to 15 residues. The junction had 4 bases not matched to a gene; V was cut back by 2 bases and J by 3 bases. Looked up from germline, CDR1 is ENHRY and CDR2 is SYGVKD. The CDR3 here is CAISEAGQNNQPQHF. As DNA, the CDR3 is TGTGCCATCAGTGAGGCGGGACAGAACAATCAGCCCCAGCATTTT.

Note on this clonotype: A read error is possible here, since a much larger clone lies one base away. The CDR3 coding sequence is TGTGCCAGCAGTGAAGCGGGAGGGGACAATGAGCAGTCCTTC. Residues: CASSEAGGDNEQSF. The rearrangement links TRBV6-5 to TRBJ2-1, with 10 bases that match TRBD2. Germline CDR1 MNHEY, CDR2 SVGAGI. This CDR3 region has 14 residues.

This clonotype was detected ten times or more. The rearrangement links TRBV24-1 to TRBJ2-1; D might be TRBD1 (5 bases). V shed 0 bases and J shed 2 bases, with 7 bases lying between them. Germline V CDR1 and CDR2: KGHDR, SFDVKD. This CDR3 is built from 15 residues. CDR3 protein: CATSDLETAYNEQFF. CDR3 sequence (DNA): TGTGCCACCAGTGATTTGGAGACAGCCTACAATGAGCAGTTCTTC.

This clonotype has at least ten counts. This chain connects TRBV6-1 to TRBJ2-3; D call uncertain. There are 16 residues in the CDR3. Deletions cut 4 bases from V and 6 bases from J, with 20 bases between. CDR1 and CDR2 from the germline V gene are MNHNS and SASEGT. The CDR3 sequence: CASSANRASVGDTQYF. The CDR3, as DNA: TGTGCCAGCAGTGCGAACCGGGCCTCGGTTGGGGATACGCAGTATTTT.

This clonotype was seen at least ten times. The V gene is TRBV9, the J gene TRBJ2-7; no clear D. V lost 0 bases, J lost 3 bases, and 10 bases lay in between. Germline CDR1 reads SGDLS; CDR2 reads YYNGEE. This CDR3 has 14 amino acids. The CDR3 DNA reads TGTGCCAGCAGCGTAGGCGATAGCATCTACGAGCAGTACTTC. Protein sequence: CASSVGDSIYEQYF.

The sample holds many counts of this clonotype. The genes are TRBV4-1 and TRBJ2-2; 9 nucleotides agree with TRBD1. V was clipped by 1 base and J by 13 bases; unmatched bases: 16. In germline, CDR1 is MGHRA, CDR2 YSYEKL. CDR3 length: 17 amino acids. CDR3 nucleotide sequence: TGCGCCAGCAGCCAAGGGGGGGGGACAGGGAAGAGCTTAGGGCTGTTTTTT. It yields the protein CASSQGGGTGKSLGLFF.

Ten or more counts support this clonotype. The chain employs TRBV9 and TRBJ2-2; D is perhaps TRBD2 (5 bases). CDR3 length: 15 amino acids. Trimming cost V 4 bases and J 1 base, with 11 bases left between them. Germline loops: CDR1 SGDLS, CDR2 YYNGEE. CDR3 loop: CASSPLERNTGELFF. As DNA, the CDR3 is TGTGCCAGCAGCCCACTAGAGAGGAACACCGGGGAGCTGTTTTTT.

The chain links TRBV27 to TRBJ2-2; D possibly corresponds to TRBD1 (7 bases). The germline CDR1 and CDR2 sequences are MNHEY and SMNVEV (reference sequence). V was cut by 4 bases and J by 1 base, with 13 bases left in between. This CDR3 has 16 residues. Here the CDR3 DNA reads TGTGCCAGCAGTTCGGGGGACAGTCAGAACACCGGGGAGCTGTTTTTT. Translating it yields CASSSGDSQNTGELFF.

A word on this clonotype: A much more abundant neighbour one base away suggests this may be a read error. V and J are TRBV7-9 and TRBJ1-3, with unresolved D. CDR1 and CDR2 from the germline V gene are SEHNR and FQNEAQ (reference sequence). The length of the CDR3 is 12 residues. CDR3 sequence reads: CASSDSENTIYF. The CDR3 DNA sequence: TGTGCCAGCAGTGACTCTGAAAACACCATATATTTT.

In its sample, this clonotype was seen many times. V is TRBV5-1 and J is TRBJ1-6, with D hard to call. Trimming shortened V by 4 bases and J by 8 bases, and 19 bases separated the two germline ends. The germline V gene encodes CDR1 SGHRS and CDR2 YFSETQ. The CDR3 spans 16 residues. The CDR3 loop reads CASSLEVSRVDSPLHF. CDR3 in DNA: TGCGCCAGCAGCCTCGAGGTTTCCCGGGTGGATTCACCCCTCCACTTT.

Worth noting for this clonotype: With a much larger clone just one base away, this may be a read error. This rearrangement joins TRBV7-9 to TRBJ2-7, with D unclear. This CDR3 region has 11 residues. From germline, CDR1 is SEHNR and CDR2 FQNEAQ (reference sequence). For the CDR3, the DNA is TGTGCCAGCACGGACGGCTACGAGCAGAACTTC. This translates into CASTDGYEQNF. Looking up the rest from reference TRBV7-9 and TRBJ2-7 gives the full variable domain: DTGVSQNPRHKITKRGQNVTFRCDPISEHNRLYWYRQTLGQGPEFLTYFQNEAQLEKSRLLSDRFSAERPKGSFSTLEIQRTEQGDSAMYLCASTDGYEQNFGPGTRLTVT.

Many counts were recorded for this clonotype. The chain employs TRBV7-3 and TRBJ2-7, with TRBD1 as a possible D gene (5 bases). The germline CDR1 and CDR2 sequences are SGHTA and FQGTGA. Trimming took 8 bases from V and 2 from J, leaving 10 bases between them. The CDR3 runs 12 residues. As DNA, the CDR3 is TGTGCCAGCGACAACAGGACCTACGAGCAGTACTTC. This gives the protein CASDNRTYEQYF.

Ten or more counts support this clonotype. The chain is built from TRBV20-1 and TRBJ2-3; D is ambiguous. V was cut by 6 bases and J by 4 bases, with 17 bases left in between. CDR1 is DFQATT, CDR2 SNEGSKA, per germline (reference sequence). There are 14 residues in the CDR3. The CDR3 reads CSARPQFMADTQYF. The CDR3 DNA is TGCAGTGCCCGTCCCCAGTTTATGGCAGATACGCAGTATTTT.

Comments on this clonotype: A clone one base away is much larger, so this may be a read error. The CDR3 DNA reads as TGTGCCAGCAGCCCCGGAAAGGGATGGGATACGCAGTATTTT. It is translated as CASSPGKGWDTQYF. The chain combines TRBV5-6 with TRBJ2-3; no firm D call. The CDR3 runs 14 residues. Deletions cut 4 bases from V and 6 bases from J, with 15 bases between. In germline, CDR1 is SGHDT, CDR2 YYEEEE.

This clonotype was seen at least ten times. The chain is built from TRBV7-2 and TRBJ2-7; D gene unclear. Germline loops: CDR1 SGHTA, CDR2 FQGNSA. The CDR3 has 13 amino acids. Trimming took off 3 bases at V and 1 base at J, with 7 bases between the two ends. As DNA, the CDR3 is TGTGCCAGCAGCTTTTCTGTTTCCTACGAGCAGTACTTC. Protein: CASSFSVSYEQYF.

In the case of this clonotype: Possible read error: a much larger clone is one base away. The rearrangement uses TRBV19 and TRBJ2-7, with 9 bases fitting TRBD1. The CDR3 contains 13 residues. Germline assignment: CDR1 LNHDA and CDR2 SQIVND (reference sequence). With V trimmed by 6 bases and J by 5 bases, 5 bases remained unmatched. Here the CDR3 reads CASRRQGVHEQYF. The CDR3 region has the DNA TGTGCCAGTAGAAGACAGGGGGTGCACGAGCAGTACTTC.

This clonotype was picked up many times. In DNA form, the CDR3 reads TGCGCCAGCAGCTTGGCGACAGGGGCATTCACCTACGAGCAGTACTTC. Residues: CASSLATGAFTYEQYF. V is TRBV5-1 and J is TRBJ2-7; 8 bases match TRBD1. The V gene end was trimmed by 0 bases and the J gene end by 2 bases; junction bases not matched to a gene: 7. The CDR3 is 16 residues long. Germline V gene sequence: CDR1 SGHRS, CDR2 YFSETQ.

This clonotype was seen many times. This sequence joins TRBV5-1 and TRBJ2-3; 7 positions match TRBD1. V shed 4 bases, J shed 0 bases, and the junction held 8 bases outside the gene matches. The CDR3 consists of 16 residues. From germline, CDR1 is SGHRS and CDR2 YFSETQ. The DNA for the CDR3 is TGCGCCAGCAGCCATACCGGGACAGATAGCACAGATACGCAGTATTTT. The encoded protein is CASSHTGTDSTDTQYF. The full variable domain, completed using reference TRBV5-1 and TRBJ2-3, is KAGVTQTPRYLIKTRGQQVTLSCSPISGHRSVSWYQQTPGQGLQFLFEYFSETQRNKGNFPGRFSGRQFSNSRSEMNVSTLELGDSALYLCASSHTGTDSTDTQYFGPGTRLTVL.

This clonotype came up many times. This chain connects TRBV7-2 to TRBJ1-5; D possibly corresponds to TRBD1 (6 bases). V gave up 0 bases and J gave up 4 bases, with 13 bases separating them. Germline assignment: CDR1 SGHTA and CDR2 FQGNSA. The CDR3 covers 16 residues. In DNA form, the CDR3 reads TGTGCCAGCAGCTTAGCGAGGGGGTCAGGGAATCAGCCCCAGCATTTT. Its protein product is CASSLARGSGNQPQHF.

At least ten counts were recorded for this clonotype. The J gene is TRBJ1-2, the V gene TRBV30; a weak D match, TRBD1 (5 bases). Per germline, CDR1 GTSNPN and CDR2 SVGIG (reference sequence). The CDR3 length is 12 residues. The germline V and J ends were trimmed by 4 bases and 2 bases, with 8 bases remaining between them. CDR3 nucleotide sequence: TGTGCCTGGATGGGGCGGAACTATGGCTACACCTTC. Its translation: CAWMGRNYGYTF.